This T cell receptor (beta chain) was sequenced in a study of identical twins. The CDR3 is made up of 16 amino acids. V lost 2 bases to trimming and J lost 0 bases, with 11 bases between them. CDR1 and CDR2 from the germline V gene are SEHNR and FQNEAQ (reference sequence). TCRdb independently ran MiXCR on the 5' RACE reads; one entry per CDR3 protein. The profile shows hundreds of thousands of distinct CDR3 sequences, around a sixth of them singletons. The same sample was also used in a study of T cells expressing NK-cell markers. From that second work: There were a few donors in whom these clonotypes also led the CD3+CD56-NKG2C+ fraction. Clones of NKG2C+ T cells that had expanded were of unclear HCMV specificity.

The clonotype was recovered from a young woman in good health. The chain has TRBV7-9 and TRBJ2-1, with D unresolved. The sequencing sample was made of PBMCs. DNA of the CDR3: TGTGCCAGCAGCTTATGGACCCTGAGCTCCTACAATGAGCAGTTCTTC. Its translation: CASSLWTLSSYNEQFF.